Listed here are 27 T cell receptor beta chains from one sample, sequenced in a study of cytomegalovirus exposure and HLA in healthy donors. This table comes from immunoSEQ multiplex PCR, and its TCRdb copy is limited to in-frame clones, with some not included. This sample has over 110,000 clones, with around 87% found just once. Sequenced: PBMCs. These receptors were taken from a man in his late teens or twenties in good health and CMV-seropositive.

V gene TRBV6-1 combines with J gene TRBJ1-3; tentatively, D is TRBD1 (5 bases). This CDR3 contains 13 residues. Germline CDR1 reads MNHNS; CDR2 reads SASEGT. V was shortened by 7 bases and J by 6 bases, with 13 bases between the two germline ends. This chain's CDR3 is CASKVSGLNTIYF. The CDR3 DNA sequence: TGTGCCAGCAAGGTTTCAGGGCTAAACACCATATATTTT.

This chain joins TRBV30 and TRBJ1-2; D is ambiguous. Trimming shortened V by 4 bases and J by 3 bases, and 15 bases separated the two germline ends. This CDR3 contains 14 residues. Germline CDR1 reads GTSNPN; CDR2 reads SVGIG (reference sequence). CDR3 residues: CAWKKTNADYGYTF. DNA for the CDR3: TGTGCCTGGAAAAAAACAAATGCCGACTATGGCTACACCTTC.

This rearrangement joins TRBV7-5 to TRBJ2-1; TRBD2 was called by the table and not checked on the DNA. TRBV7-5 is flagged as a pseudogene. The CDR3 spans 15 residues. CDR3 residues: CVRSFGTSGRDEQFF. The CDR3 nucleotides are TGTGTCAGAAGCTTCGGGACTAGCGGGAGGGATGAGCAGTTCTTC.

CDR3 residues: CASRPGTGGSNTEAFF. CDR3 DNA sequence: TGCGCCAGCAGGCCCGGGACAGGGGGCAGTAACACTGAAGCTTTCTTT. The chain is built from TRBV5-1 and TRBJ1-1, with 12 nucleotides matching TRBD1. CDR1 and CDR2 from the germline V gene are SGHRS and YFSETQ. The CDR3 has 16 amino acids. With V trimmed by 5 bases and J by 2 bases, 7 bases remained unmatched.

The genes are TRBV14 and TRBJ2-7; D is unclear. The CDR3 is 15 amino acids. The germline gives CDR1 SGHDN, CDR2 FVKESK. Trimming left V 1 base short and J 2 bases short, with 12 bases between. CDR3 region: CASSQAPGLTYEQYF. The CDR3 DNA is TGTGCCAGCAGCCAAGCTCCAGGCCTAACCTACGAGCAGTACTTC.

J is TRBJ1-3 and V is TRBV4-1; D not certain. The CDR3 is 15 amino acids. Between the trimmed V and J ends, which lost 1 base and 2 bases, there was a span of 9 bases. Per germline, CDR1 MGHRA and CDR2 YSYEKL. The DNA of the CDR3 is TGCGCCAGCAGCCAAGTTCCAACGGCTGGAAACACCATATATTTT. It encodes CASSQVPTAGNTIYF.

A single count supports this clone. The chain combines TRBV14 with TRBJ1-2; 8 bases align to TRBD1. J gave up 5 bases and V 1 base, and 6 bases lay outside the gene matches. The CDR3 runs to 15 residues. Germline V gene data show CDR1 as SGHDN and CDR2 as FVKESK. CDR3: CASSQGQGQGYGYTF. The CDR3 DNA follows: TGTGCCAGCAGCCAAGGACAGGGGCAGGGGTATGGCTACACCTTC. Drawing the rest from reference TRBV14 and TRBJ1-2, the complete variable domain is EAGVTQFPSHSVIEKGQTVTLRCDPISGHDNLYWYRRVMGKEIKFLLHFVKESKQDESGMPNNRFLAERTGGTYSTLKVQPAELEDSGVYFCASSQGQGQGYGYTFGSGTRLTVV.

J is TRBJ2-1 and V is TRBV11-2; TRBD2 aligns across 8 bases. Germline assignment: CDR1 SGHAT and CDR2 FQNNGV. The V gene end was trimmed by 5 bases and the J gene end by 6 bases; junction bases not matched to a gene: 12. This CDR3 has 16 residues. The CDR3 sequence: CASSPTRGLVANEQFF. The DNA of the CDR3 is TGTGCCAGCAGCCCGACTAGGGGACTAGTCGCCAATGAGCAGTTCTTC.

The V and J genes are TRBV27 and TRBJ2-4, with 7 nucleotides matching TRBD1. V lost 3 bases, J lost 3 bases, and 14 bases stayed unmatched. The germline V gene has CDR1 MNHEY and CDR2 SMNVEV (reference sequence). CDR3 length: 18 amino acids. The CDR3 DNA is TGTGCCAGCAGTTTGGGGAATCGAAGGGGGCTTGGCAAAAACATTCAGTACTTC. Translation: CASSLGNRRGLGKNIQYF.

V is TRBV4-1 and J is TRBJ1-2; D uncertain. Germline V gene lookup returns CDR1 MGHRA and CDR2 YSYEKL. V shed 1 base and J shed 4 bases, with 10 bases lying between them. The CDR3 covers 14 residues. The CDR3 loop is CASSQVQQSYGYTF. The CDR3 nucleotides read TGCGCCAGCAGCCAAGTACAGCAATCCTATGGCTACACCTTC.

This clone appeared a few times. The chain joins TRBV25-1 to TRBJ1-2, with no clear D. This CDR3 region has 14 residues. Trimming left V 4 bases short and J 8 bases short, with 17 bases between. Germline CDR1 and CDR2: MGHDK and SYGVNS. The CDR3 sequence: CASSGTGGECGYTF. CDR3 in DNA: TGTGCCAGCAGTGGAACCGGTGGGGAGTGCGGCTACACCTTC.

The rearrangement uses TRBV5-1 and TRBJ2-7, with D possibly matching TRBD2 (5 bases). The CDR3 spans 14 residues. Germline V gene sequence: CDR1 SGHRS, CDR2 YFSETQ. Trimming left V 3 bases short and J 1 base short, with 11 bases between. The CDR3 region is CASSYPEGSYEQYF. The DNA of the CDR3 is TGCGCCAGCAGCTACCCAGAGGGTTCCTACGAGCAGTACTTC.

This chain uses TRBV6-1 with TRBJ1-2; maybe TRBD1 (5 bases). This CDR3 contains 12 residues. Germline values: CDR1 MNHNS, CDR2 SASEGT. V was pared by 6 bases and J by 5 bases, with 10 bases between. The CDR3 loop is CASRDILYGYTF. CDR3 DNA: TGTGCCAGCAGGGACATCTTATATGGCTACACCTTC.

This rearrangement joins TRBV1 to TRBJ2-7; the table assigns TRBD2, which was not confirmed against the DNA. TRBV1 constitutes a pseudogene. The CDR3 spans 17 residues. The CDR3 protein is CTSSRVSRGDPSYEQYF. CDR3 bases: TGCACCAGCAGCCGGGTTTCGCGGGGGGATCCGTCCTACGAGCAGTACTTC.

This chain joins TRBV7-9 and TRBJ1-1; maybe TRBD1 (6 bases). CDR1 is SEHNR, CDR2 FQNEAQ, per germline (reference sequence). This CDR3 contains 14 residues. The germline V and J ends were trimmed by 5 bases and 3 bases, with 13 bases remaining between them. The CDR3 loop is CASSLQGGDTEAFF. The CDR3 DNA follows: TGTGCCAGCAGCCTACAGGGTGGGGACACTGAAGCTTTCTTT.

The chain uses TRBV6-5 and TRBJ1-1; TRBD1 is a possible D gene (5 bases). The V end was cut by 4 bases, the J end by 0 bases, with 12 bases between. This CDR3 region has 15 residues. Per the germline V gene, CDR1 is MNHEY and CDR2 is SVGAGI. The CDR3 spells CASSSNRYLNTEAFF. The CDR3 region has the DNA TGTGCCAGCAGTTCTAACAGGTATTTGAACACTGAAGCTTTCTTT.

This CDR3 is CASKGDIYEQYF. The CDR3 bases are TGTGCCAGTAAGGGGGACATCTACGAGCAGTACTTC. The chain combines TRBV19 with TRBJ2-7; tentatively, D is TRBD1 (6 bases). This CDR3 has 12 amino acids. The germline CDR1 and CDR2 sequences are LNHDA and SQIVND (reference sequence). V was shortened by 7 bases and J by 3 bases, with 10 bases between the two germline ends. The full variable domain, rest sourced from reference TRBV19 and TRBJ2-7, is DGGITQSPKYLFRKEGQNVTLSCEQNLNHDAMYWYRQDPGQGLRLIYYSQIVNDFQKGDIAEGYSVSREKKESFPLTVTSAQKNPTAFYLCASKGDIYEQYFGPGTRLTVT.

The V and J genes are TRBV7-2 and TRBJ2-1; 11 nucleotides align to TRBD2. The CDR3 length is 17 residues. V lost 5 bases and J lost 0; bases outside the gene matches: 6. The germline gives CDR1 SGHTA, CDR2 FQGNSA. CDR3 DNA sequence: TGTGCCAGCAGCACGAGACTAGCGGGACTCTCCTACAATGAGCAGTTCTTC. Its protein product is CASSTRLAGLSYNEQFF.

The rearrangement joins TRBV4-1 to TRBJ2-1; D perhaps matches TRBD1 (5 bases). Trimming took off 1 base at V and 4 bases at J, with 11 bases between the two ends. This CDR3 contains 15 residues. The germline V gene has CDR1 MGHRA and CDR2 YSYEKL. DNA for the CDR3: TGCGCCAGCAGCCAAGTTGACACAGGTTACAATGAGCAGTTCTTC. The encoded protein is CASSQVDTGYNEQFF.

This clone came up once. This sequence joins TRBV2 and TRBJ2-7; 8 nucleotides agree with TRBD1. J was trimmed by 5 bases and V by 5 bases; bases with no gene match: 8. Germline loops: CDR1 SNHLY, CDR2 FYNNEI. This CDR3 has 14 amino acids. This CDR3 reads CASSSDRGDDEQYF. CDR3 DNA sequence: TGTGCCAGCAGTTCAGACAGGGGTGACGACGAGCAGTACTTC. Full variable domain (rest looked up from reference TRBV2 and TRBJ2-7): EPEVTQTPSHQVTQMGQEVILRCVPISNHLYFYWYRQILGQKVEFLVSFYNNEISEKSEIFDDQFSVERPDGSNFTLKIRSTKLEDSAMYFCASSSDRGDDEQYFGPGTRLTVT.

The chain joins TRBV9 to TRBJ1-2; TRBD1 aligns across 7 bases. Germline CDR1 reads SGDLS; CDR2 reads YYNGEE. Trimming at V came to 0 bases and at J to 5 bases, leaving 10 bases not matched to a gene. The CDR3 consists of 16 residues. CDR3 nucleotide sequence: TGTGCCAGCAGCGTAGGTTCCGGCAGGGGGTCTTATGGCTACACCTTC. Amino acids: CASSVGSGRGSYGYTF.

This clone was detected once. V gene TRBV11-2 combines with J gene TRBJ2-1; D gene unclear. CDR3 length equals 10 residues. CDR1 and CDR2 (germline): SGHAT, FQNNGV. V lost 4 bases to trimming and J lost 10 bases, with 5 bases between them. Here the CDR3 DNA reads TGTGCCAGCAGCTCAGTAGAGCAGTTCTTC. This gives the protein CASSSVEQFF.

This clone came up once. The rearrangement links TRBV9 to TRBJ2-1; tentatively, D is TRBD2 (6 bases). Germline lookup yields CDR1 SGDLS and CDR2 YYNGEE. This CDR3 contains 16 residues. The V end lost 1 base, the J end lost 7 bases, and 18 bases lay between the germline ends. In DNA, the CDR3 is TGTGCCAGCAGCGTACGTTGGGGTAAAGGAGGGAATGAGCAGTTCTTC. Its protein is CASSVRWGKGGNEQFF.

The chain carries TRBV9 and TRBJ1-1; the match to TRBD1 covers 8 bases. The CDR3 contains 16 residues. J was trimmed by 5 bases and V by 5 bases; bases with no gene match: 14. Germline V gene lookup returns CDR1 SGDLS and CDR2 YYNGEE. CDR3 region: CASSPRGQGRETEAFF. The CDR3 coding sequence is TGTGCCAGCAGTCCTAGAGGACAGGGACGAGAGACTGAAGCTTTCTTT.

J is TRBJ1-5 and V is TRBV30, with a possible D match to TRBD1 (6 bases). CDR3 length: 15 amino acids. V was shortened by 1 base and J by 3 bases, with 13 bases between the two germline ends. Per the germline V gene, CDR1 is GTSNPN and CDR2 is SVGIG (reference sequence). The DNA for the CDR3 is TGTGCCTGGAGTGAACCAGGGGCGAACAATCAGCCCCAGCATTTT. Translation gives CAWSEPGANNQPQHF.

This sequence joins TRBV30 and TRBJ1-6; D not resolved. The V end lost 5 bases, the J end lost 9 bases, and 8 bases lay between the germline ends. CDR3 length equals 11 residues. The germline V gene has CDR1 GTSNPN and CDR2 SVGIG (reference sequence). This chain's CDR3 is CAWDKSSPLHF. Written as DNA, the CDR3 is TGTGCCTGGGATAAGAGTTCACCCCTCCACTTT.

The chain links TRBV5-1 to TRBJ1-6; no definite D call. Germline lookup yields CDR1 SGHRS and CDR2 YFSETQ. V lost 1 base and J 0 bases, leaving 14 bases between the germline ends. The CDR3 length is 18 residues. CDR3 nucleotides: TGCGCCAGCAGCTTGCAAAAGAGGAGGAGCTCCTATAATTCACCCCTCCACTTT. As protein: CASSLQKRRSSYNSPLHF.